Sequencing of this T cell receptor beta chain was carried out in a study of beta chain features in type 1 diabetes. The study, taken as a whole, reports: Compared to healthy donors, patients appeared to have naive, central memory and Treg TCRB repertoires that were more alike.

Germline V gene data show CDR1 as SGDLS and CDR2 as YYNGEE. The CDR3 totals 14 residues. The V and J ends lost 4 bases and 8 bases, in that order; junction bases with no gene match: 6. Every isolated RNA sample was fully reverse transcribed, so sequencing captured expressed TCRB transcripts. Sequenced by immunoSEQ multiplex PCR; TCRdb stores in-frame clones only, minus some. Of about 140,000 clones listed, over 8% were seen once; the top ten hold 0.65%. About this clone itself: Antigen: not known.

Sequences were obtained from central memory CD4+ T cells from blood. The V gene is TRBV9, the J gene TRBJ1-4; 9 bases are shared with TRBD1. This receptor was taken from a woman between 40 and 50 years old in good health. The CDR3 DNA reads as TGTGCCAGCAGCATCGGGACAGGGAACGAAAAACTGTTTTTT. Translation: CASSIGTGNEKLFF.